This T cell receptor beta chain was captured by sequencing in a study of cytomegalovirus exposure and HLA in healthy donors. Study summary: The 120 or so validation repertoires, a later analysis reported, used the same platform as the approximately 630 first-cohort repertoires. Notes on the study in general: Reportedly, diagnosis of cytomegalovirus status by the classifier showed high specificity and sensitivity. The study put 150 to 200 TCR beta chains on its list as cytomegalovirus-associated. Most TCR sequences were rare, but some public TCRs occurred in many donors.

As for this clone: Its specificity is not known.

Sequencing used immunoSEQ multiplex PCR; TCRdb keeps in-frame clones, though not all of them. In the table there are 250,000 to 400,000 clones, over 75% of which are singletons. V trimming: 7 bases; J trimming: 4 bases; junction bases outside the gene matches: 5. The CDR3 totals 12 residues. The germline CDR1 and CDR2 sequences are SQVTM and ANQGSEA. The chain has TRBV29-1 and TRBJ1-2, with TRBD1 matching 8 bases. The sequence was obtained from a young man in good health and CMV-seronegative. The sequenced sample consisted of PBMCs. CDR3 in amino acids: CSAGQGIYGYTF. The CDR3 coding sequence is TGCAGCGCTGGACAGGGAATCTATGGCTACACCTTC.